This T cell receptor beta chain is drawn from a study of blood T cell repertoires in COVID-19. Study context: T cells, B-cell-depleted T cells, or PBMCs provided the cDNA or gDNA that served as material.

V dropped 0 bases and J dropped 4; count of bases not matched to a gene: 7. The CDR3 is 17 residues long. CDR1 SGHRS and CDR2 YFSETQ come from the germline V gene. The table came from immunoSEQ multiplex PCR; TCRdb's copy has only in-frame clones and leaves some out. The profile covers about 290,000 clones, with around 90% appearing a single time and 1.7% taken by the ten largest. Assignments of participants to cohorts depended upon their own reported clinical history. Two negative PCRs, clearance, or symptom resolution were required of recovered Cohort 3 donors. The V and J genes are TRBV5-1 and TRBJ2-3; the match to TRBD2 covers 11 bases. This receptor was obtained from a woman aged 40-49 years who had recovered from COVID-19. Sequenced: PBMCs or T cells enriched from blood (not recorded which). The chain's CDR3 is CASSLGLAGLGADTQYF. CDR3 sequence (DNA): TGCGCCAGCAGCTTGGGACTAGCGGGGCTAGGGGCAGATACGCAGTATTTT.